This TCR beta chain is drawn from a study of cytomegalovirus exposure and HLA in healthy donors. Study-wide points: Later analysis found that TCR beta chains associated with HLA were more clonally expanded than other, equally common chains.

Germline CDR1 is GTSNPN and CDR2 is SVGIG (reference sequence). The junction had 10 bases not matched to a gene; V was cut back by 1 base and J by 8 bases. The CDR3 contains 14 residues. PCR primers comprised 60 Vbeta and 13 Jbeta primers. The repertoire was sequenced with immunoSEQ multiplex PCR; TCRdb's copy has only in-frame clones and lacks some. The top ten hold approximately 1.5% of the sample, which has about 150,000 clones, 70% to 80% seen once. This clone was found once. What it binds is not known. This TCR was sampled from a woman aged 30 to 39 in good health and CMV-seropositive. Source material: PBMCs. V and J are TRBV30 and TRBJ1-2; TRBD1 aligns across 7 bases. The CDR3 region has the DNA TGTGCCTGGAGTGATAGACAGGGAGGCGCGGGCTACACCTTC. Protein product: CAWSDRQGGAGYTF.